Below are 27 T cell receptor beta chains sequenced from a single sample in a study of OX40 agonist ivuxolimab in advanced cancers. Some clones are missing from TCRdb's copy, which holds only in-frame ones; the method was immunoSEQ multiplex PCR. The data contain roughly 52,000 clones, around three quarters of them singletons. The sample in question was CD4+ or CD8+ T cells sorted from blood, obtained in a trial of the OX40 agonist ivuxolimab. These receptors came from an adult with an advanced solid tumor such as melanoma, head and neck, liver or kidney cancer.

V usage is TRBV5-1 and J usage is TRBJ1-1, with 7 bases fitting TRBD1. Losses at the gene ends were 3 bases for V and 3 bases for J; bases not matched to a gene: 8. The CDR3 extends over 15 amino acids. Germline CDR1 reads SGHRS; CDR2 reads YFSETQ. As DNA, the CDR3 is TGCGCCAGCAGCTCACTTGGAGGGACAGACACTGAAGCTTTCTTT. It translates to CASSSLGGTDTEAFF.

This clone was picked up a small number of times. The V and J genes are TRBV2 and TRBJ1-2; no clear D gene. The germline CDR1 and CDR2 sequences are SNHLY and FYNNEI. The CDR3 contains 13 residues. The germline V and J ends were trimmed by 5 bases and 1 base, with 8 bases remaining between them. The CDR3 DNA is TGTGCCAGCAGTCCGGACTTTAACTATGGCTACACCTTC. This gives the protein CASSPDFNYGYTF.

Here the CDR3 reads CASSQRLMNTEAFF. CDR3 bases: TGCGCCAGCAGTCAGAGGCTCATGAACACTGAAGCTTTCTTT. The genes are TRBV23-1 and TRBJ1-1, with D unclear. TRBV23-1 falls under the ORF class, with uncertain function. The V end lost 3 bases, the J end lost 0 bases, and 8 bases lay between the germline ends. The length of the CDR3 is 14 residues.

CDR3 sequence: CASSLEQPNEKLFF. The CDR3 nucleotides are TGTGCCAGCAGCTTAGAACAGCCTAATGAAAAACTGTTTTTT. The rearrangement joins TRBV7-9 to TRBJ1-4; D is unresolved. The ends were cut back, 1 base at V and 3 bases at J, with 6 bases in the middle. This CDR3 comprises 14 residues. Germline V lookup: CDR1 SEHNR, CDR2 FQNEAQ (reference sequence).

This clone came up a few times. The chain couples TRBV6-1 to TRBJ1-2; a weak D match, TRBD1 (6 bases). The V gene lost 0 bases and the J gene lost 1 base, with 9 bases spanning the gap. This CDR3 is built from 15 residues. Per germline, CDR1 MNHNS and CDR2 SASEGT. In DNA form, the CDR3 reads TGTGCCAGCAGTGAAGCGGACAGCCTTAACTATGGCTACACCTTC. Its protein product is CASSEADSLNYGYTF.

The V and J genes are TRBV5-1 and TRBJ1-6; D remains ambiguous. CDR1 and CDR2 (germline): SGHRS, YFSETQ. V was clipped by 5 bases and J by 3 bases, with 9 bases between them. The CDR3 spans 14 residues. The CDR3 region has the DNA TGCGCCAGCAGGGAGGTGCTCTATAATTCACCCCTCCACTTT. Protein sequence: CASREVLYNSPLHF.

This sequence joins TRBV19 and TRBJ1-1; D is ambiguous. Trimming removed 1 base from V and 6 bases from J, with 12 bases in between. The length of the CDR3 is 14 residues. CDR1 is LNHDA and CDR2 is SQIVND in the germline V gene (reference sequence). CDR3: CASSIADQRAEAFF. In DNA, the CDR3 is TGTGCCAGTAGTATAGCTGACCAAAGGGCTGAAGCTTTCTTT.

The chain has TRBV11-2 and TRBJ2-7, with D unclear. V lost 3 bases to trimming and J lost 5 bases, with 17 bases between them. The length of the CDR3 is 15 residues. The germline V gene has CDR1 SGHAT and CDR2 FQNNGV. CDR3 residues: CASSFSYGRAHEQYF. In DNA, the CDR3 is TGTGCCAGCAGCTTTAGCTATGGACGGGCCCACGAGCAGTACTTC.

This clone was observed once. CDR3 sequence: CASSTSAGTTVPGANVLTF. Written as DNA, the CDR3 is TGTGCCAGTAGTACTTCGGCCGGGACAACTGTCCCTGGGGCCAACGTCCTGACTTTC. The chain has TRBV19 and TRBJ2-6; the D gene is possibly TRBD1 (6 bases). V lost 4 bases to trimming and J lost 2 bases, with 21 bases between them. The CDR3 has 19 residues. Germline assignment: CDR1 LNHDA and CDR2 SQIVND (reference sequence).

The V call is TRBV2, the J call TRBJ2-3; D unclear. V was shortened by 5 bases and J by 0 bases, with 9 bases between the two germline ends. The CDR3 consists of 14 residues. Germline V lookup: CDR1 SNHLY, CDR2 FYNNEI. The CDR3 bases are TGTGCCAGCAGTTTCACAGCAAGCACAGATACGCAGTATTTT. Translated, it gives CASSFTASTDTQYF.

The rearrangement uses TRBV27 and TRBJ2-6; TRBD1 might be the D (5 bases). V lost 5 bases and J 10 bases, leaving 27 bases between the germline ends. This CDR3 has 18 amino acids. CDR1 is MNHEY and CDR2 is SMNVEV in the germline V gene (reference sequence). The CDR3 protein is CASSRSEASLGPLNVLTF. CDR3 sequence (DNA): TGTGCCAGCAGTAGGAGCGAGGCTTCTCTGGGGCCATTGAACGTCCTGACTTTC.

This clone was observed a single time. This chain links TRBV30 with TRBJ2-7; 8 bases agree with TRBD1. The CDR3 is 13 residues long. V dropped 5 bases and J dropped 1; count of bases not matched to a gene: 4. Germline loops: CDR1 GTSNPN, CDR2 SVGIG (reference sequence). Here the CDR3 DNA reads TGTGCCTGGGGTACAGGGGGATCCTACGAGCAGTACTTC. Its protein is CAWGTGGSYEQYF.

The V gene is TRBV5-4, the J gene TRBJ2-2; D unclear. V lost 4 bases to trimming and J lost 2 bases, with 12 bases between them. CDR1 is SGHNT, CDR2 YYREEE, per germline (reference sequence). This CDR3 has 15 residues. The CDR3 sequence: CASSIGPLNTGELFF. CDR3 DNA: TGTGCCAGCAGCATTGGACCCTTAAACACCGGGGAGCTGTTTTTT.

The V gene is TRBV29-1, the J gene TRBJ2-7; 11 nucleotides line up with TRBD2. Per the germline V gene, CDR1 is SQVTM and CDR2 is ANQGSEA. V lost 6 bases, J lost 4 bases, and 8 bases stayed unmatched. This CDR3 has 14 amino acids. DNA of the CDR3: TGCAGCGTCGGTGGGCTAGCGGGGGGTTACGAGCAGTACTTC. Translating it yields CSVGGLAGGYEQYF.

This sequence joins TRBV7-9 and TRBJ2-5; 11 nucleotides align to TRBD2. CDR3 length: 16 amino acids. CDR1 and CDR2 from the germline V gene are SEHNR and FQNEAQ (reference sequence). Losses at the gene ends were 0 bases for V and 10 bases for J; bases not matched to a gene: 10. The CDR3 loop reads CASSLALAGGSGSQYF. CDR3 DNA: TGTGCCAGCAGCTTAGCGCTAGCGGGGGGATCGGGGAGCCAGTACTTC. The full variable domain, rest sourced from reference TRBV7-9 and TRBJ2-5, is DTGVSQNPRHKITKRGQNVTFRCDPISEHNRLYWYRQTLGQGPEFLTYFQNEAQLEKSRLLSDRFSAERPKGSFSTLEIQRTEQGDSAMYLCASSLALAGGSGSQYFGPGTRLLVL.

The CDR3 here is CASRGNQGVIGEQFF. The CDR3 DNA is TGCGCCAGCAGGGGTAATCAGGGGGTGATCGGAGAGCAGTTCTTC. The chain is built from TRBV5-1 and TRBJ2-1, with TRBD1 matching over 7 bases. The germline gives CDR1 SGHRS, CDR2 YFSETQ. V gave up 5 bases and J gave up 10 bases; unmatched junction bases: 15. The CDR3 runs to 15 residues.

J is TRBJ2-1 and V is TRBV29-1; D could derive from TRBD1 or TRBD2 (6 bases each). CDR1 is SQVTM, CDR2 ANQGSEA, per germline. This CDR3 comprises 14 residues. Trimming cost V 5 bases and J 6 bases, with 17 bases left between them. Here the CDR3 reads CSVTRGDFFNEQFF. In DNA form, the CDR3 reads TGCAGCGTTACTAGGGGGGATTTTTTCAATGAGCAGTTCTTC.

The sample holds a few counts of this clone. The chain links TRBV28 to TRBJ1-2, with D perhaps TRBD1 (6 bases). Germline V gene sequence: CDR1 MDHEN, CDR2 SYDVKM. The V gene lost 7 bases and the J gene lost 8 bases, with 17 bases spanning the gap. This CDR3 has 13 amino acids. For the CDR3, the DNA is TGTGCCAGCACCCCTGAGGGGGTACGGGGCTACACCTTC. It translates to CASTPEGVRGYTF.

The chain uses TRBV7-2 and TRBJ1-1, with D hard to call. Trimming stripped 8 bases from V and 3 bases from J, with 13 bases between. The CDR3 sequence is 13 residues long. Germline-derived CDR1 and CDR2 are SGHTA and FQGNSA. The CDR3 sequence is CASGRRADTEAFF. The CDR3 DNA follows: TGTGCCAGCGGCCGCCGGGCCGACACTGAAGCTTTCTTT.

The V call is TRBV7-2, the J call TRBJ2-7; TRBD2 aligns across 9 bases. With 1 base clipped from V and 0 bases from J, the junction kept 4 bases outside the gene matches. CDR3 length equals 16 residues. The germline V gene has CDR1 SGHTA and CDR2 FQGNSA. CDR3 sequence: CASSLGGGGGSYEQYF. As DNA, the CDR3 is TGTGCCAGCAGCTTAGGCGGCGGGGGGGGCTCCTACGAGCAGTACTTC.

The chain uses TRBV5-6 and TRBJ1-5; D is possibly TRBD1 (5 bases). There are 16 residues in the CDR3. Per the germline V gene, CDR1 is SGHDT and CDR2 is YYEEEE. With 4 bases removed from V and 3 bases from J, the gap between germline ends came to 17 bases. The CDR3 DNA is TGTGCCAGCAGCAAATGGGGGGGGGTTGTCAATCAGCCCCAGCATTTT. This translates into CASSKWGGVVNQPQHF.

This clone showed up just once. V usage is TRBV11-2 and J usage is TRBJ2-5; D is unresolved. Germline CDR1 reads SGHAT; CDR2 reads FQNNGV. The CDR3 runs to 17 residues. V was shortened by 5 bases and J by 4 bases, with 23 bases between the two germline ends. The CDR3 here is CASSKQNTVRAGETQYF. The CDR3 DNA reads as TGTGCCAGCAGCAAACAGAACACAGTAAGGGCTGGAGAGACCCAGTACTTC.

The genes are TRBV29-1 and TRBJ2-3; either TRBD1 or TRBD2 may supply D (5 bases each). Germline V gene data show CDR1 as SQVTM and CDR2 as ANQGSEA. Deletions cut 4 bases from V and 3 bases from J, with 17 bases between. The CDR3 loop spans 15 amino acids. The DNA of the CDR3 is TGCAGCGTTGCCGGGACCTACGACGGTACAGATACGCAGTATTTT. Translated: CSVAGTYDGTDTQYF.

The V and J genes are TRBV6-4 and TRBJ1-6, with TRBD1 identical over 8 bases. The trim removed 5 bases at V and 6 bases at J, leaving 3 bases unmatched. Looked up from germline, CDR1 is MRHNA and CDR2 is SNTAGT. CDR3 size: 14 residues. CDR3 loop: CASSRGQGNSPLHF. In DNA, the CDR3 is TGTGCCAGCAGTCGAGGACAGGGTAATTCACCCCTCCACTTT.

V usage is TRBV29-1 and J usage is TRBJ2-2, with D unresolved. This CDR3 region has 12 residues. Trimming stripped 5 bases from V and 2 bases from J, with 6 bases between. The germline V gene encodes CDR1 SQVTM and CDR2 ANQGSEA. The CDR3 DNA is TGCAGCGTTCACGGCAACACCGGGGAGCTGTTTTTT. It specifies CSVHGNTGELFF.

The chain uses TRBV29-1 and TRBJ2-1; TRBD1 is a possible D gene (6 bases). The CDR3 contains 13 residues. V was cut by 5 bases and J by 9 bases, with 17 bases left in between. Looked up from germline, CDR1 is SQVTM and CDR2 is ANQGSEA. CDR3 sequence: CSVRQRLGGEQFF. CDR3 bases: TGCAGCGTTCGTCAGCGGCTAGGGGGTGAGCAGTTCTTC.

CDR3 region: CASTNTFMGDEQFF. For the CDR3, the DNA is TGTGCCAGTACTAACACCTTCATGGGGGATGAGCAGTTCTTC. V is TRBV19 and J is TRBJ2-1; D may match TRBD1 or TRBD2 (5 bases each). The germline V gene has CDR1 LNHDA and CDR2 SQIVND (reference sequence). The V end was cut by 7 bases, the J end by 8 bases, with 18 bases between. The CDR3 is 14 amino acids. The complete variable domain, with remaining parts taken from reference TRBV19 and TRBJ2-1, reads DGGITQSPKYLFRKEGQNVTLSCEQNLNHDAMYWYRQDPGQGLRLIYYSQIVNDFQKGDIAEGYSVSREKKESFPLTVTSAQKNPTAFYLCASTNTFMGDEQFFGPGTRLTVL.